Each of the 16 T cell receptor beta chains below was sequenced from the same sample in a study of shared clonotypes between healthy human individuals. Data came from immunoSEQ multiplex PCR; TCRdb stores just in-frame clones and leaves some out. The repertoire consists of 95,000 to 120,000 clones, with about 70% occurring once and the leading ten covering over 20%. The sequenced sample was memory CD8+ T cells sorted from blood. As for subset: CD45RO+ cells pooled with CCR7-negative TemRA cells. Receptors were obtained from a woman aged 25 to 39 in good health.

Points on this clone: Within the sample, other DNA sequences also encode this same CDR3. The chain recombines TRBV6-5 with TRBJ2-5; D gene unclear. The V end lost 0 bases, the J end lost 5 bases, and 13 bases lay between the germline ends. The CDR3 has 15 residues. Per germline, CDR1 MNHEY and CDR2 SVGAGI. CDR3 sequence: CASSYSERPQETQYF. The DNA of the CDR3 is TGTGCCAGCAGTTACTCGGAGCGACCCCAGGAGACCCAGTACTTC.

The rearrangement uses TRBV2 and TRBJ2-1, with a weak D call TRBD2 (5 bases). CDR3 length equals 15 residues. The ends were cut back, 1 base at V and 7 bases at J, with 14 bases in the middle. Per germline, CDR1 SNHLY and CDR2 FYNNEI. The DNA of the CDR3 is TGTGCCAGCAGTGAAGTGACTAACCGATTTAATGAGCAGTTCTTC. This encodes CASSEVTNRFNEQFF.

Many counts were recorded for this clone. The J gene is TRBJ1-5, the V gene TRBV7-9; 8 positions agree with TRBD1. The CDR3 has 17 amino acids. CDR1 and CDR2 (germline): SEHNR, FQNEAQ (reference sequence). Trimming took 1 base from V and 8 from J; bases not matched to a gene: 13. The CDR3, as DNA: TGTGCCAGCAGCTTAGACCGGACAGGGATTTGTATCGAGCCCCAGCATTTT. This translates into CASSLDRTGICIEPQHF.

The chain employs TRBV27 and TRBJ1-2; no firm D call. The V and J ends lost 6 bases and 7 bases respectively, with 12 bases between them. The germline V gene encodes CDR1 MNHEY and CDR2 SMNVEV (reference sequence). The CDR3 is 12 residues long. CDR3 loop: CASRYGDLGYTF. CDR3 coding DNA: TGTGCCAGCAGATATGGAGATCTTGGCTACACCTTC.

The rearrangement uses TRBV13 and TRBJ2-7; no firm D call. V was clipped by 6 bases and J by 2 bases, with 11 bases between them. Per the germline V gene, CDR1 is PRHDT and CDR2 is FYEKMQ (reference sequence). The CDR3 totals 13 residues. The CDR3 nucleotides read TGTGCCAGCAGTGAAGCGCTGGCCTACGAGCAGTACTTC. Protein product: CASSEALAYEQYF.

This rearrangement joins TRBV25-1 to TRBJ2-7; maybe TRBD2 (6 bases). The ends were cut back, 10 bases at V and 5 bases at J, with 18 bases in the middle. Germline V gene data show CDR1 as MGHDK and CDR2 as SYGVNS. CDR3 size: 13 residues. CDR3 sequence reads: CATFGTAGHEQYF. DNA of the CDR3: TGTGCCACGTTTGGGACTGCGGGCCACGAGCAGTACTTC.

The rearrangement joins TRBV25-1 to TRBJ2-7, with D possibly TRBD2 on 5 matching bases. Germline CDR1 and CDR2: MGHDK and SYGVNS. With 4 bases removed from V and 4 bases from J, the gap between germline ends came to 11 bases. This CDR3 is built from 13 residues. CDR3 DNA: TGTGCCAGCAGTGGGACGGAGGAATACGAGCAGTACTTC. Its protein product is CASSGTEEYEQYF.

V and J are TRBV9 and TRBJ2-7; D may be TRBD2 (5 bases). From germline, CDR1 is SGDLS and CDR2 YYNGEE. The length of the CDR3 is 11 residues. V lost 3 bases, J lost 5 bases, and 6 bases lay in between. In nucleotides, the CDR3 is TGTGCCAGCAGCGCCGGGGACGAGCAGTACTTC. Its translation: CASSAGDEQYF.

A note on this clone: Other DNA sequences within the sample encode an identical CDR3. Here the CDR3 reads CASSETSGNTGELFF. The CDR3, as DNA: TGTGCCAGCAGTGAGACTAGCGGCAACACCGGGGAGCTGTTTTTT. The chain uses TRBV6-4 and TRBJ2-2, with 9 bases that match TRBD2. V trimming: 3 bases; J trimming: 2 bases; junction bases outside the gene matches: 1. Germline loops: CDR1 MRHNA, CDR2 SNTAGT. CDR3 length: 15 amino acids.

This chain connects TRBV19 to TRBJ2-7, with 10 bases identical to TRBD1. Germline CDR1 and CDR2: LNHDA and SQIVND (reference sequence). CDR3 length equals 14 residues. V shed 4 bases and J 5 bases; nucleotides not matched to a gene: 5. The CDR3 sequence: CASSTRTGGDEQYF. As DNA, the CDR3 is TGTGCCAGTAGTACTCGGACAGGGGGTGACGAGCAGTACTTC.

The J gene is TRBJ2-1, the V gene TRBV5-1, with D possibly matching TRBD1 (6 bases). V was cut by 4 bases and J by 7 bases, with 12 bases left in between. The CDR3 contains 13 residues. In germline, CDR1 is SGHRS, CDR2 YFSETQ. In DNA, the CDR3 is TGCGCCAGCAGCAAGAACAGGGAAAATGAGCAGTTCTTC. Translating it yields CASSKNRENEQFF.

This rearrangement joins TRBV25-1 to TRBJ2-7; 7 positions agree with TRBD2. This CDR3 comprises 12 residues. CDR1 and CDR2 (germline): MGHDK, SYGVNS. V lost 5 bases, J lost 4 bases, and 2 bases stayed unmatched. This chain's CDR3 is CASSKRDYEQYF. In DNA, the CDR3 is TGTGCCAGCAGTAAGCGGGATTACGAGCAGTACTTC.

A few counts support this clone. The CDR3 DNA reads TGCAGCGTTTGTGGGCCCCGGGAGGGCTACACCTTC. As protein: CSVCGPREGYTF. The chain has TRBV29-1 and TRBJ1-2; no clear D gene. This CDR3 comprises 12 residues. The V and J ends lost 5 bases and 8 bases respectively, with 15 bases between them. Germline V gene sequence: CDR1 SQVTM, CDR2 ANQGSEA.

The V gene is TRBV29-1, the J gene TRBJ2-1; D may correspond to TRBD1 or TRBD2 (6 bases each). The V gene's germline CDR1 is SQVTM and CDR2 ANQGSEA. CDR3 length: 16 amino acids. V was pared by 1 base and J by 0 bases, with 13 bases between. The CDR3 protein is CSVEGGRDSSYNEQFF. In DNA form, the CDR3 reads TGCAGCGTTGAAGGGGGGCGGGACTCCTCCTACAATGAGCAGTTCTTC.

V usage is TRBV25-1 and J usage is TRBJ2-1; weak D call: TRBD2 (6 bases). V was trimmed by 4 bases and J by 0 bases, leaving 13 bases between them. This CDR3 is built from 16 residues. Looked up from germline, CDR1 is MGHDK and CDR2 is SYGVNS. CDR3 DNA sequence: TGTGCCAGCAGTGGCGGTTCTAGCGACTCCTACAATGAGCAGTTCTTC. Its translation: CASSGGSSDSYNEQFF.

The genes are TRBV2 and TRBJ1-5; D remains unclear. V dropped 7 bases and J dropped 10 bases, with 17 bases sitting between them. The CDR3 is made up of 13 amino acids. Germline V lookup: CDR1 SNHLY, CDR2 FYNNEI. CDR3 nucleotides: TGTGCCAGCAACCCAGAGCCTCGGTCCCCCCAGCATTTT. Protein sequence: CASNPEPRSPQHF.